What follows are 27 T cell receptor beta chains derived from one specimen sequenced in a study of beta chain features in type 1 diabetes (dated by TCRdb to the late 2010s). Their cognate antigens are unknown. The protocol used for the library was the immunoSEQ multiplex PCR assay. The entire amount of isolated RNA was reverse transcribed using the High Capacity cDNA Reverse Transcription Kit, so the sequenced TCRB transcripts were expressed ones. TCRdb provides this immuneACCESS table in a form limited to in-frame rearrangements. Some clones are lacking; in checked studies, under half of them reflect an unresolved V gene, and why the rest are absent is not known. The sample profile shows approximately 250,000 clones; about 23% of them were found once. The biggest ten clones account for roughly 0.011% of the sample. Results and caveats for the whole study, not just this receptor: Type 1 diabetes patients showed a moderate but significant shortening of TCRB CDR3 length in all four CD4+ subsets.

Input material: naive CD4+ T cells from blood. The cell subset or site label on this specimen signifies: true naive CD4+ T cells. These receptors all stem from a woman aged 30 to 39 with type 1 diabetes.

This clone was found a few times. V and J are TRBV5-1 and TRBJ2-3, with 13 positions matching TRBD2. The germline V gene encodes CDR1 SGHRS and CDR2 YFSETQ. Germline trimming cut 4 bases from V and 1 base from J; bases unmatched to any gene: 9. The CDR3 consists of 18 residues. CDR3 DNA: TGCGCCAGCAGCCCCCGGACTAGCGGGAGCGTCGGCACAGATACGCAGTATTTT. It specifies CASSPRTSGSVGTDTQYF. The entire variable domain, with the rest obtained from reference TRBV5-1 and TRBJ2-3, is as follows: KAGVTQTPRYLIKTRGQQVTLSCSPISGHRSVSWYQQTPGQGLQFLFEYFSETQRNKGNFPGRFSGRQFSNSRSEMNVSTLELGDSALYLCASSPRTSGSVGTDTQYFGPGTRLTVL.

This clone was counted between two and nine times. V is TRBV28 and J is TRBJ2-6, with TRBD2 as a possible D gene (7 bases). Trimming removed 7 bases from V and 0 bases from J, with 19 bases in between. CDR1 MDHEN and CDR2 SYDVKM come from the germline V gene. The CDR3 runs to 18 residues. As DNA, the CDR3 is TGTGCCAGCACCCCTCTCGGGGGGCGCACCTCTGGGGCCAACGTCCTGACTTTC. This sequence encodes CASTPLGGRTSGANVLTF.

The chain combines TRBV7-9 with TRBJ1-2, with a weak D call TRBD1 (5 bases). Looked up from germline, CDR1 is SEHNR and CDR2 is FQNEAQ (reference sequence). V dropped 3 bases and J dropped 0 bases, with 17 bases sitting between them. The CDR3 length is 17 residues. DNA of the CDR3: TGTGCCAGCAGCTTGCGTTCGTTACCGACAGCTAACTATGGCTACACCTTC. Translating gives CASSLRSLPTANYGYTF.

The chain recombines TRBV28 with TRBJ2-1; D is perhaps TRBD2 (6 bases). This CDR3 region has 16 residues. The germline V and J ends were trimmed by 4 bases and 2 bases, with 15 bases remaining between them. Germline V lookup: CDR1 MDHEN, CDR2 SYDVKM. For the CDR3, the DNA is TGTGCCAGCAGTTCCTTTAGCGGACGAACCTACAATGAGCAGTTCTTC. It specifies CASSSFSGRTYNEQFF.

The CDR3 sequence: CASSFTGGEQYF. The DNA for the CDR3 is TGTGCCAGTAGTTTTACAGGGGGCGAGCAGTACTTC. J is TRBJ2-7 and V is TRBV19, with 8 bases lining up with TRBD1. The CDR3 loop spans 12 amino acids. The junction had 3 bases not matched to a gene; V was cut back by 5 bases and J by 6 bases. The V gene's germline CDR1 is LNHDA and CDR2 SQIVND (reference sequence).

This clone came up a few times. The chain links TRBV20-1 to TRBJ1-1; no clear D. The CDR3 contains 11 residues. Germline CDR1 reads DFQATT; CDR2 reads SNEGSKA (reference sequence). V gave up 6 bases and J gave up 1 base, with 6 bases separating them. The DNA for the CDR3 is TGCAGTGCCGAGGCGAACACTGAAGCTTTCTTT. It yields the protein CSAEANTEAFF.

This clone was recorded a few times. The V and J genes are TRBV19 and TRBJ1-5, with D possibly TRBD1 on 6 matching bases. There are 14 residues in the CDR3. With 7 bases removed from V and 3 bases from J, the gap between germline ends came to 13 bases. CDR1 and CDR2 from the germline V gene are LNHDA and SQIVND (reference sequence). The CDR3 sequence is CASNLGQFNQPQHF. The CDR3 nucleotides read TGTGCCAGTAACCTCGGACAGTTCAATCAGCCCCAGCATTTT.

The chain carries TRBV28 and TRBJ2-5, with D uncertain. This CDR3 region has 15 residues. The germline V gene has CDR1 MDHEN and CDR2 SYDVKM. V gave up 4 bases and J gave up 4 bases, with 16 bases separating them. The CDR3 coding sequence is TGTGCCAGCAGTTGGGCCCTTCTTACTGGAGAGACCCAGTACTTC. It specifies CASSWALLTGETQYF.

J is TRBJ2-2 and V is TRBV19; possibly TRBD1 for D (6 bases). The CDR3 is 15 residues long. Germline V gives CDR1 LNHDA, CDR2 SQIVND (reference sequence). V lost 7 bases to trimming and J lost 1 base, with 13 bases between them. In DNA, the CDR3 is TGTGCCAGTACCCTACTGACAGGGAACACCGGGGAGCTGTTTTTT. Amino acid sequence: CASTLLTGNTGELFF.

This clone has a handful of counts. J is TRBJ2-2 and V is TRBV6-5; the D is unclear. In germline, CDR1 is MNHEY, CDR2 SVGAGI. The CDR3 sequence is 16 residues long. Trimming cost V 3 bases and J 2 bases, with 13 bases left between them. This CDR3 is CASSYLAERNTGELFF. As DNA, the CDR3 is TGTGCCAGCAGTTATTTAGCTGAAAGAAACACCGGGGAGCTGTTTTTT.

The chain recombines TRBV6-1 with TRBJ1-2; no clear D. CDR1 and CDR2 (germline): MNHNS, SASEGT. V shed 2 bases and J shed 4 bases, with 8 bases lying between them. CDR3 length equals 13 residues. For the CDR3, the DNA is TGTGCCAGCAGTGAATGGCCAGGCTATGGCTACACCTTC. Its translation: CASSEWPGYGYTF.

The rearrangement joins TRBV7-3 to TRBJ2-3, with 8 bases lining up with TRBD2. Germline lookup yields CDR1 SGHTA and CDR2 FQGTGA. The CDR3 has 14 amino acids. V was pared by 3 bases and J by 5 bases, with 4 bases of the junction left unmatched. CDR3 loop: CASSFSGKGDTQYF. Written as DNA, the CDR3 is TGTGCCAGCAGCTTTAGCGGGAAGGGAGATACGCAGTATTTT.

This clone was seen only a few times. The V and J genes are TRBV29-1 and TRBJ2-7, with 10 bases lining up with TRBD2. The CDR3 length is 14 residues. The germline V gene has CDR1 SQVTM and CDR2 ANQGSEA. The trim removed 6 bases at V and 7 bases at J, leaving 12 bases unmatched. The CDR3 DNA reads as TGCAGCGTCCCCAGCGCTAGCGGGAGACGTGAGCAGTACTTC. It is translated as CSVPSASGRREQYF.

There are a few counts of this clone. J is TRBJ2-2 and V is TRBV18, with D hard to call. V shed 3 bases and J shed 6 bases, with 5 bases lying between them. The CDR3 covers 12 residues. In germline, CDR1 is KGHSH, CDR2 LQKENI. CDR3 DNA: TGTGCCAGCTCACCGAGTTCCGGGGAGCTGTTTTTT. Its protein product is CASSPSSGELFF.

This clone was counted a few times. The chain combines TRBV5-1 with TRBJ2-5, with no clear D. The germline V and J ends were trimmed by 0 bases and 4 bases, with 7 bases remaining between them. Germline CDR1 SGHRS, CDR2 YFSETQ. The CDR3 has 13 residues. This CDR3 reads CASSLGISETQYF. In nucleotides, the CDR3 is TGCGCCAGCAGCTTGGGTATCTCAGAGACCCAGTACTTC.

J is TRBJ2-5 and V is TRBV7-2; a possible D gene is TRBD2 (5 bases). Between the trimmed V and J ends, which lost 4 bases and 4 bases, there was a span of 19 bases. CDR3 length: 16 residues. CDR1 and CDR2 from the germline V gene are SGHTA and FQGNSA. CDR3 in DNA: TGTGCCAGCAGCTCGATGAGGGTCAGAGGGCTAGAGACCCAGTACTTC. The encoded protein is CASSSMRVRGLETQYF.

This clone was seen more than once but under ten times. The chain joins TRBV19 to TRBJ1-2; no reliable D call. Germline V gene sequence: CDR1 LNHDA, CDR2 SQIVND (reference sequence). The CDR3 is made up of 14 amino acids. V was trimmed by 3 bases and J by 8 bases, leaving 16 bases between them. The CDR3 DNA is TGTGCCAGTAGTATTGGTGTCAGTGGTATGGGCTACACCTTC. Its translation is CASSIGVSGMGYTF.

In DNA, the CDR3 is TGTGCCAGCAGTCATCAACAGGGATCCAATGAGCAGTTCTTC. This encodes CASSHQQGSNEQFF. V usage is TRBV6-5 and J usage is TRBJ2-1, with a weak D call TRBD1 (6 bases). The CDR3 has 14 residues. V was pared by 5 bases and J by 6 bases, with 14 bases between. Germline V gene data show CDR1 as MNHEY and CDR2 as SVGAGI.

This clone was observed a handful of times. The chain has TRBV6-1 and TRBJ2-1, with D tentatively TRBD1 (5 bases). V gave up 1 base and J gave up 2 bases, with 9 bases separating them. Germline V lookup: CDR1 MNHNS, CDR2 SASEGT. There are 15 residues in the CDR3. The CDR3 region has the DNA TGTGCCAGCAGTGAAGAGGGGCGAACCTACAATGAGCAGTTCTTC. Its translation: CASSEEGRTYNEQFF.

This clone appeared a few times. The rearrangement uses TRBV5-1 and TRBJ2-1, with TRBD1 matching over 9 bases. V was clipped by 4 bases and J by 7 bases; unmatched bases: 9. Germline V gene data show CDR1 as SGHRS and CDR2 as YFSETQ. CDR3 length equals 15 residues. CDR3: CASSPGDRERNEQFF. CDR3 nucleotide sequence: TGCGCCAGCAGCCCGGGGGACAGGGAAAGGAATGAGCAGTTCTTC.

This clone was seen a few times. The chain carries TRBV30 and TRBJ2-3; D unresolved. This CDR3 comprises 12 residues. Germline V gives CDR1 GTSNPN, CDR2 SVGIG (reference sequence). V shed 2 bases and J shed 4 bases, with 7 bases lying between them. The CDR3 region is CAWSPVPDTQYF. CDR3 DNA: TGTGCCTGGAGTCCAGTCCCAGATACGCAGTATTTT. Full variable domain (rest looked up from reference TRBV30 and TRBJ2-3): SQTIHQWPATLVQPVGSPLSLECTVEGTSNPNLYWYRQAAGRGLQLLFYSVGIGQISSEVPQNLSASRPQDRQFILSSKKLLLSDSGFYLCAWSPVPDTQYFGPGTRLTVL.

The chain employs TRBV7-2 and TRBJ2-1, with TRBD2 as a possible D gene (6 bases). Per germline, CDR1 SGHTA and CDR2 FQGNSA. V dropped 0 bases and J dropped 2 bases, with 11 bases sitting between them. The CDR3 runs 16 residues. The CDR3, as DNA: TGTGCCAGCAGCTTAGCCAGCGGGCAAACCTACAATGAGCAGTTCTTC. Translated, it gives CASSLASGQTYNEQFF.

J is TRBJ2-6 and V is TRBV4-1; maybe TRBD2 (5 bases). The CDR3 has 22 amino acids. CDR1 and CDR2 from the germline V gene are MGHRA and YSYEKL. Trimming cost V 3 bases and J 0 bases, with 27 bases left between them. In nucleotides, the CDR3 is TGCGCCAGCAGCCACCCTAAACCCGGGCAGCGGCTCGCCTCCTCTGGGGCCAACGTCCTGACTTTC. This gives the protein CASSHPKPGQRLASSGANVLTF.

The chain combines TRBV20-1 with TRBJ1-2, with D unclear. The CDR3 spans 10 residues. The germline V gene has CDR1 DFQATT and CDR2 SNEGSKA (reference sequence). V lost 5 bases and J 5 bases, leaving 6 bases between the germline ends. CDR3 sequence (DNA): TGCAGTGCTGGGGAGTATGGCTACACCTTC. Protein sequence: CSAGEYGYTF.

The J gene is TRBJ2-1, the V gene TRBV5-1, with TRBD1 matching 7 bases. Germline-derived CDR1 and CDR2 are SGHRS and YFSETQ. J lost 8 bases, V lost 4 bases, and 9 bases had no gene match. This CDR3 region has 14 residues. The CDR3 loop reads CASSIQGWFDEQFF. In DNA, the CDR3 is TGCGCCAGCAGCATACAGGGGTGGTTTGATGAGCAGTTCTTC.

The V and J genes are TRBV4-1 and TRBJ2-3; TRBD2 aligns across 10 bases. Losses at the gene ends were 2 bases for V and 2 bases for J; bases not matched to a gene: 4. The CDR3 is 16 residues long. From germline, CDR1 is MGHRA and CDR2 YSYEKL. CDR3 loop: CASSQRTSGNTDTQYF. CDR3 nucleotide sequence: TGCGCCAGCAGCCAACGTACTAGCGGGAACACAGATACGCAGTATTTT.

The rearrangement joins TRBV10-2 to TRBJ2-2, with unresolved D. The CDR3 has 15 amino acids. V was shortened by 2 bases and J by 4 bases, with 11 bases between the two germline ends. CDR1 and CDR2 (germline): WSHSY, SAAADI. The CDR3 sequence: CASSEDNFSTGELFF. The DNA of the CDR3 is TGCGCCAGCAGTGAGGACAACTTTTCCACCGGGGAGCTGTTTTTT.